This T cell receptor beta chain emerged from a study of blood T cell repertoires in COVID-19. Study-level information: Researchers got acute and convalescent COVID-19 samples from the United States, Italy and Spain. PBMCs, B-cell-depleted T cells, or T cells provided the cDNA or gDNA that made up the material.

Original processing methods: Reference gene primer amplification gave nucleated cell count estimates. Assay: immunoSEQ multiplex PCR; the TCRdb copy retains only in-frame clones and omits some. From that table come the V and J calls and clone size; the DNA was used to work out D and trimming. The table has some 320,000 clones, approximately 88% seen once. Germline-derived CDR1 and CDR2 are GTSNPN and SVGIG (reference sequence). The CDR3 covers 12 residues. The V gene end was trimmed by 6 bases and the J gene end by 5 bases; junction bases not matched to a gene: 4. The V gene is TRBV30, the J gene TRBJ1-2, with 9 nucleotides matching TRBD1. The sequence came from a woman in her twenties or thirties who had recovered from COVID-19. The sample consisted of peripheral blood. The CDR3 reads CACQGQGYGYTF. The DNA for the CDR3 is TGTGCCTGTCAAGGACAGGGGTATGGCTACACCTTC.